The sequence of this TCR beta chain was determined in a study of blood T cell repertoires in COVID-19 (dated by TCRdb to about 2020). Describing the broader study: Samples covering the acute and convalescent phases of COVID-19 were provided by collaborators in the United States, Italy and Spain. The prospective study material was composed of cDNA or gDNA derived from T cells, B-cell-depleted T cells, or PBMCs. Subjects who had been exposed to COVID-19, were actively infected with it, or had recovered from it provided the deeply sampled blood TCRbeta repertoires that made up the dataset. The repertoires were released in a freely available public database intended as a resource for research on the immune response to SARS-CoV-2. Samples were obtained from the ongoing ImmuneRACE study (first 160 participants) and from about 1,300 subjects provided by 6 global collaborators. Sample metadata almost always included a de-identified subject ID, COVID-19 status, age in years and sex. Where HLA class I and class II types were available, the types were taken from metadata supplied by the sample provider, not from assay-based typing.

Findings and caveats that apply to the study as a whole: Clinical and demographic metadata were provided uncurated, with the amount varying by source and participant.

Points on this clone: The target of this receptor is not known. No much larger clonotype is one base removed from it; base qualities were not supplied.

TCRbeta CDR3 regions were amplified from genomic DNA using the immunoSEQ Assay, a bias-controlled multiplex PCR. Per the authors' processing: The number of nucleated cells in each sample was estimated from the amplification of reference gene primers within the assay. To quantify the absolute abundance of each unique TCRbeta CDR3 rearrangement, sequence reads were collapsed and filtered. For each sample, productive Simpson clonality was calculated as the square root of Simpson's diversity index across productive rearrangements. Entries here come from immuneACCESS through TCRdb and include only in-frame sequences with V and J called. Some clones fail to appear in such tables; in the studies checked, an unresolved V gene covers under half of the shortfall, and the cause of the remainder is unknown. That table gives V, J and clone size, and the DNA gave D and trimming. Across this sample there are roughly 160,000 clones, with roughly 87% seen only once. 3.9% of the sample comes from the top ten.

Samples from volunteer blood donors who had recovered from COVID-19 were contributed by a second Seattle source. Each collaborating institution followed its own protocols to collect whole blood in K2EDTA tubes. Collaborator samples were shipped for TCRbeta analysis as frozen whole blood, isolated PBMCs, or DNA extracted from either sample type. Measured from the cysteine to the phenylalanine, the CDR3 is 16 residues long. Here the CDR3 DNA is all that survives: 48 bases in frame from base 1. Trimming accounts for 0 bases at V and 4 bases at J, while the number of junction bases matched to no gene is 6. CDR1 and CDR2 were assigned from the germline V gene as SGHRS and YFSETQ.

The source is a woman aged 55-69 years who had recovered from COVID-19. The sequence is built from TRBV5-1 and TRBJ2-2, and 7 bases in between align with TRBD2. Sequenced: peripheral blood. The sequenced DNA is TGCGCCAGCAGCTTGGCAGCGCAGCGGGGCACCGGGGAGCTGTTTTTT. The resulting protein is CASSLAAQRGTGELFF.